This entry is about one T cell receptor (beta chain). The CDR3 loop spans 12 amino acids. Germline assignment: CDR1 SGHTA and CDR2 FQGNSA. V lost 2 bases to trimming and J lost 5 bases, with 7 bases between them. This sample is drawn from a study of blood T cell repertoires in COVID-19. Assay: immunoSEQ multiplex PCR; the TCRdb copy retains only in-frame clones and omits some. This table has approximately 74,000 clones, roughly 83% appearing once. Sequenced: peripheral blood. The genes are TRBV7-2 and TRBJ2-7; D gene uncertain. This clonotype originated in a man older than 75 with active or convalescent COVID-19. The CDR3 DNA sequence: TGTGCCAGCAGCTTATTGCGCGACGAGCAGTACTTC. Protein sequence: CASSLLRDEQYF. The full variable domain, its missing parts supplied by reference TRBV7-2 and TRBJ2-7, is GAGVSQSPSNKVTEKGKDVELRCDPISGHTALYWYRQSLGQGLEFLIYFQGNSAPDKSGLPSDRFSAERTGGSVSTLTIQRTQQEDSAVYLCASSLLRDEQYFGPGTRLTVT.